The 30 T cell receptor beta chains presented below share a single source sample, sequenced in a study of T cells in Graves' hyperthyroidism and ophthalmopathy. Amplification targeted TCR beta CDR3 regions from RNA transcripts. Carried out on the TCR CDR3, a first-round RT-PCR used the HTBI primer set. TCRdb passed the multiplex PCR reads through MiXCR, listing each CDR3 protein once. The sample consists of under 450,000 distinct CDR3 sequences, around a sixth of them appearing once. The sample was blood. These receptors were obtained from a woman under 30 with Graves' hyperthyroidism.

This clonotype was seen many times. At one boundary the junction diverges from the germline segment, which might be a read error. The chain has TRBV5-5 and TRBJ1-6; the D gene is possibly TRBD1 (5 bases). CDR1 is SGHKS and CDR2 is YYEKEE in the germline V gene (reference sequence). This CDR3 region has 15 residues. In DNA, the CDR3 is TGTGCCAGCAGTTTGGGGGGGGGTTATAATTCACCCCTCCACTTT. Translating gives CASSLGGGYNSPLHF.

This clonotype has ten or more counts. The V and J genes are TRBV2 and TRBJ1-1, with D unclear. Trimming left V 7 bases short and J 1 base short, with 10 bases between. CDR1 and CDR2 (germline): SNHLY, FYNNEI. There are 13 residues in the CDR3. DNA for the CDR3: TGTGCCAGCAACCGTCAGAAGAACACTGAAGCTTTCTTT. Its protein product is CASNRQKNTEAFF.

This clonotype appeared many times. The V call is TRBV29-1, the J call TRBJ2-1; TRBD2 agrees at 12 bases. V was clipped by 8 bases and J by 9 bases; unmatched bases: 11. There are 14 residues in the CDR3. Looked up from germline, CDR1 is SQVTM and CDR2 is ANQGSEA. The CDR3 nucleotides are TGCAGCACCGCCGGGACTAGCGGGTATAGTGAGCAGTTCTTC. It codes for CSTAGTSGYSEQFF.

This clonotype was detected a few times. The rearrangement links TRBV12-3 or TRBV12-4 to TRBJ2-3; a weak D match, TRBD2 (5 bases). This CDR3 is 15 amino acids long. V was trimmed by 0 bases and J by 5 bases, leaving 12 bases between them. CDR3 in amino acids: CASSLAGALGDTQYF. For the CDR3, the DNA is TGTGCCAGCAGTTTAGCGGGAGCCTTGGGAGATACGCAGTATTTT.

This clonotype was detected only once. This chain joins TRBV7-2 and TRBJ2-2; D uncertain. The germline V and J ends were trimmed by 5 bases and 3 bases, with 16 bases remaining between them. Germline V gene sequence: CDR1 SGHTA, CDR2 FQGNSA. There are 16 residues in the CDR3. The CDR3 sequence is CASSPGLPRDTGELFF. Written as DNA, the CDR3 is TGTGCCAGCAGCCCAGGTCTACCAAGGGACACCGGGGAGCTGTTTTTT.

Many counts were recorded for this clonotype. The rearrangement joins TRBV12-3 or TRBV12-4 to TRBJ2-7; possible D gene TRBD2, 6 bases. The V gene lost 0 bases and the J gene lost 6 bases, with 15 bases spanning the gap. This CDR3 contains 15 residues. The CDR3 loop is CASSLASGAEGEQYF. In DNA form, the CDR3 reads TGTGCCAGCAGTTTAGCTAGCGGAGCGGAGGGCGAGCAGTACTTC.

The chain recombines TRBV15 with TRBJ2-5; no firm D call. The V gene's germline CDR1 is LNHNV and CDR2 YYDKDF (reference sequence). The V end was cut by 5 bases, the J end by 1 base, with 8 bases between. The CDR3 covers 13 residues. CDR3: CATSVSSQETQYF. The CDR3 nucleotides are TGTGCCACCAGCGTTTCTAGCCAAGAGACCCAGTACTTC.

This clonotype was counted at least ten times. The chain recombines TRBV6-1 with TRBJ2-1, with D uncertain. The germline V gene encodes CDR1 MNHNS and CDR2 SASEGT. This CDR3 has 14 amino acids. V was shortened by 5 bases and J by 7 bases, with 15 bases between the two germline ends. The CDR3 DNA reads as TGTGCCAGCAGTACGGGTAATAGTCGGAATGAGCAGTTCTTC. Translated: CASSTGNSRNEQFF.

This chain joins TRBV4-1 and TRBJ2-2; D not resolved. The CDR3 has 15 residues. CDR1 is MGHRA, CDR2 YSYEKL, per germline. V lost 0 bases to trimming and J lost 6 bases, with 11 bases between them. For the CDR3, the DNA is TGCGCCAGCAGCCAAGAAGGAGCCCATTCCGGGGAGCTGTTTTTT. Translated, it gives CASSQEGAHSGELFF.

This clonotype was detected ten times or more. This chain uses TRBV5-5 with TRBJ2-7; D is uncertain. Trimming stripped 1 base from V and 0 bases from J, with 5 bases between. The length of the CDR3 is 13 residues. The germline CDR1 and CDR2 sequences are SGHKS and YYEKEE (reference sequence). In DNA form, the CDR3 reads TGTGCCAGCAGCTTGTCGAGCTCCTACGAGCAGTACTTC. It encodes CASSLSSSYEQYF.

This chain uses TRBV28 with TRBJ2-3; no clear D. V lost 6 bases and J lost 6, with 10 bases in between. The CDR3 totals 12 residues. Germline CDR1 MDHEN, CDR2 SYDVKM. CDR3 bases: TGTGCCAGCAGGATGTTTGCGGATACGCAGTATTTT. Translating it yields CASRMFADTQYF.

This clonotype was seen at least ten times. The CDR3 bases are TGCGCCAGCAGCCCTGGGGATTTCGGGGCCAACGTCCTGACTTTC. The encoded protein is CASSPGDFGANVLTF. J is TRBJ2-6 and V is TRBV5-1; no definite D call. The CDR3 has 15 amino acids. With 4 bases removed from V and 4 bases from J, the gap between germline ends came to 12 bases. CDR1 and CDR2 from the germline V gene are SGHRS and YFSETQ.

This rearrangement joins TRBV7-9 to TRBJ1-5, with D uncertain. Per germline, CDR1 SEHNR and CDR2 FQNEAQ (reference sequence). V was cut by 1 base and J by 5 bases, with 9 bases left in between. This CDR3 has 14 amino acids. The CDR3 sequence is CASSLGLEYQPQHF. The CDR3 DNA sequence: TGTGCCAGCAGCTTAGGATTGGAATATCAGCCCCAGCATTTT.

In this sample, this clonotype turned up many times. CDR3 residues: CASSPGQALNEKLFF. In nucleotides, the CDR3 is TGTGCCAGCAGTCCGGGACAGGCCCTTAATGAAAAACTGTTTTTT. The chain joins TRBV2 to TRBJ1-4; TRBD1 aligns across 8 bases. J lost 4 bases, V lost 5 bases, and 6 bases had no gene match. The germline V gene has CDR1 SNHLY and CDR2 FYNNEI. This CDR3 is 15 amino acids long.

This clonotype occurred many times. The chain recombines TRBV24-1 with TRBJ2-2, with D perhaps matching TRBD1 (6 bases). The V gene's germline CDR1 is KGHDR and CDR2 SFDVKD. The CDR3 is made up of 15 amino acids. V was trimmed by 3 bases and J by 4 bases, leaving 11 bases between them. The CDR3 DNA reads TGTGCCACCAGTGATAACAGGGTATCCACCGGGGAGCTGTTTTTT. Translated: CATSDNRVSTGELFF.

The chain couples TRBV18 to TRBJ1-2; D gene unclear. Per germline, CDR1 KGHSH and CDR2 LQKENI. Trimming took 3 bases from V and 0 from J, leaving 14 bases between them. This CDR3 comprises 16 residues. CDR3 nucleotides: TGTGCCAGCTCACCGAAGCTGGCGGCTACTAACTATGGCTACACCTTC. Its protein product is CASSPKLAATNYGYTF.

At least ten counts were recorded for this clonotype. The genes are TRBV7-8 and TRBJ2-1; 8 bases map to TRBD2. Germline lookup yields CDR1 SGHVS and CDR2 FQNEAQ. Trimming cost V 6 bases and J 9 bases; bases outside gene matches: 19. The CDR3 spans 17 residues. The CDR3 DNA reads TGTGCCAGCAGTCAACTGGTTCTCGGGAGGGCCACGGGTGAGCAGTTCTTC. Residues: CASSQLVLGRATGEQFF.

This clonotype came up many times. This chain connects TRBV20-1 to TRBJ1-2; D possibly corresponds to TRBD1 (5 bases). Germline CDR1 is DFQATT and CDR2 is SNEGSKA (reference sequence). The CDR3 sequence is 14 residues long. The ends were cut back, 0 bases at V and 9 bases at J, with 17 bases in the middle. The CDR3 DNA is TGCAGTGCTAGAGACCCGGGGGGGAGTTCGAGCTACACCTTC. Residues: CSARDPGGSSSYTF.

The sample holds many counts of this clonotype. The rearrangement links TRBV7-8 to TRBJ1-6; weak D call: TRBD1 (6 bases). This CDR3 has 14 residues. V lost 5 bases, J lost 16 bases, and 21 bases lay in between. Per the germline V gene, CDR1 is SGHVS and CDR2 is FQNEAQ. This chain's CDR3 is CASSLGVGGRELHF. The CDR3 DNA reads TGTGCCAGCAGCCTAGGGGTTGGGGGCCGAGAACTCCACTTT.

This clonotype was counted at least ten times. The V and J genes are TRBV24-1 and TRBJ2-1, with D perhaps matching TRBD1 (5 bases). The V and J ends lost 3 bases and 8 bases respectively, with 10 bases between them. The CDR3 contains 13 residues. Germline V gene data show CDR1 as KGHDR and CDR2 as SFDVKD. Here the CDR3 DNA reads TGTGCCACCAGTGATAGGCCCAGGGATGAGCAGTTCTTC. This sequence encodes CATSDRPRDEQFF.

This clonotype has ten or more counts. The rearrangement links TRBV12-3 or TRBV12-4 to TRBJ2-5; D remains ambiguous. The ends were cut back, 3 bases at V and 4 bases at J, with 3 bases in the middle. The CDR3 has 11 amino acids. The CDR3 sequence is CASSFAETQYF. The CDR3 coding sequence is TGTGCCAGCAGTTTCGCAGAGACCCAGTACTTC.

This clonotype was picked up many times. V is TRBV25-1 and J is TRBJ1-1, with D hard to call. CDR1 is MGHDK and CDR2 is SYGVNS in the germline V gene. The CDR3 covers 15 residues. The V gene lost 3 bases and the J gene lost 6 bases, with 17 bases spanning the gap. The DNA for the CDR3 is TGTGCCAGCAGTGAGTCCACGGGGTTCCACCCTGAAGCTTTCTTT. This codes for CASSESTGFHPEAFF.

The CDR3 sequence: CASSLGGKGYTF. Written as DNA, the CDR3 is TGTGCCAGCAGCTTAGGGGGCAAAGGCTACACCTTC. The V and J genes are TRBV13 and TRBJ1-2; D not certain. Trimming pared 0 bases from V and 8 bases from J, leaving 7 bases between. Germline values: CDR1 PRHDT, CDR2 FYEKMQ (reference sequence). CDR3 length: 12 residues. The full variable domain, completed using reference TRBV13 and TRBJ1-2, is AAGVIQSPRHLIKEKRETATLKCYPIPRHDTVYWYQQGPGQDPQFLISFYEKMQSDKGSIPDRFSAQQFSDYHSELNMSSLELGDSALYFCASSLGGKGYTFGSGTRLTVV.

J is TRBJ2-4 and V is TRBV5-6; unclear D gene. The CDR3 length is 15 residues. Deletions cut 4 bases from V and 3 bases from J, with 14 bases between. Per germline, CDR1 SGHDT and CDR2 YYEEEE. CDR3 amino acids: CASSRRSPNKNIQYF. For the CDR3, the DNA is TGTGCCAGCAGCCGACGGTCACCGAACAAAAACATTCAGTACTTC. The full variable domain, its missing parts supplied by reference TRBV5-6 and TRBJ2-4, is DAGVTQSPTHLIKTRGQQVTLRCSPKSGHDTVSWYQQALGQGPQFIFQYYEEEERQRGNFPDRFSGHQFPNYSSELNVNALLLGDSALYLCASSRRSPNKNIQYFGAGTRLSVL.

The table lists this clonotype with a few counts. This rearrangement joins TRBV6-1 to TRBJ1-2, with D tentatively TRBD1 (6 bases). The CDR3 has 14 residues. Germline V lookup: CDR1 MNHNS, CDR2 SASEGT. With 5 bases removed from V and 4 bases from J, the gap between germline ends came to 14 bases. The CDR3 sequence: CASSPRQVLYGYTF. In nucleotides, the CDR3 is TGTGCCAGCAGTCCCCGACAGGTTCTCTATGGCTACACCTTC.

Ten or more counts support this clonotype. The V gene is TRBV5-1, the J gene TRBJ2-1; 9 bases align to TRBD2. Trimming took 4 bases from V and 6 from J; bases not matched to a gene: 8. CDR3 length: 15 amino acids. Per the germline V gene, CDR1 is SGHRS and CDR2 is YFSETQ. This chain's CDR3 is CASSGRTSVGNEQFF. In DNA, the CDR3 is TGCGCCAGCAGCGGAAGGACTAGCGTGGGCAATGAGCAGTTCTTC. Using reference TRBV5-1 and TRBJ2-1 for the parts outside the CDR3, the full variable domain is KAGVTQTPRYLIKTRGQQVTLSCSPISGHRSVSWYQQTPGQGLQFLFEYFSETQRNKGNFPGRFSGRQFSNSRSEMNVSTLELGDSALYLCASSGRTSVGNEQFFGPGTRLTVL.

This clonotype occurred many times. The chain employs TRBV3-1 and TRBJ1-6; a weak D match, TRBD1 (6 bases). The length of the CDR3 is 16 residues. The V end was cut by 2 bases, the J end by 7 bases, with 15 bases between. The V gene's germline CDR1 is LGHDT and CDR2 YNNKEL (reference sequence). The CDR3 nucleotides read TGTGCCAGCAGCCAAAGGGGGGCAAACTGGAATTCACCCCTCCACTTT. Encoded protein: CASSQRGANWNSPLHF.

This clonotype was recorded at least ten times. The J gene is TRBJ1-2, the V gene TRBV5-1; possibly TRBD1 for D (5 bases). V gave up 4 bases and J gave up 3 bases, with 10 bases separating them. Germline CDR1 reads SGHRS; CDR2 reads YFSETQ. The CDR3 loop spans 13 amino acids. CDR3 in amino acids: CASSRDGDYGYTF. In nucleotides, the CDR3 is TGCGCCAGCAGCCGGGACGGCGACTATGGCTACACCTTC. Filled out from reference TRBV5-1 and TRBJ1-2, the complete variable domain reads KAGVTQTPRYLIKTRGQQVTLSCSPISGHRSVSWYQQTPGQGLQFLFEYFSETQRNKGNFPGRFSGRQFSNSRSEMNVSTLELGDSALYLCASSRDGDYGYTFGSGTRLTVV.

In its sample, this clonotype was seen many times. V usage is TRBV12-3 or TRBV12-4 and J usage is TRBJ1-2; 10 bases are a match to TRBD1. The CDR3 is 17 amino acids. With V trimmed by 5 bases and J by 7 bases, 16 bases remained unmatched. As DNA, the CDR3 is TGTGCCAGCAGTCATCCGGGACAGGGGATCCCCAAGGGTGGCTACACCTTC. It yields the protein CASSHPGQGIPKGGYTF.

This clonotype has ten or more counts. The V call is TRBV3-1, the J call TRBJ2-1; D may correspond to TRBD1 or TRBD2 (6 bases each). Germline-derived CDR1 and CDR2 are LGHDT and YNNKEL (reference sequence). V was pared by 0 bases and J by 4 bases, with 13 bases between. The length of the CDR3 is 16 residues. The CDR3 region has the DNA TGTGCCAGCAGCCAAGATAGGGGGGTGAAGTACAATGAGCAGTTCTTC. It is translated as CASSQDRGVKYNEQFF.